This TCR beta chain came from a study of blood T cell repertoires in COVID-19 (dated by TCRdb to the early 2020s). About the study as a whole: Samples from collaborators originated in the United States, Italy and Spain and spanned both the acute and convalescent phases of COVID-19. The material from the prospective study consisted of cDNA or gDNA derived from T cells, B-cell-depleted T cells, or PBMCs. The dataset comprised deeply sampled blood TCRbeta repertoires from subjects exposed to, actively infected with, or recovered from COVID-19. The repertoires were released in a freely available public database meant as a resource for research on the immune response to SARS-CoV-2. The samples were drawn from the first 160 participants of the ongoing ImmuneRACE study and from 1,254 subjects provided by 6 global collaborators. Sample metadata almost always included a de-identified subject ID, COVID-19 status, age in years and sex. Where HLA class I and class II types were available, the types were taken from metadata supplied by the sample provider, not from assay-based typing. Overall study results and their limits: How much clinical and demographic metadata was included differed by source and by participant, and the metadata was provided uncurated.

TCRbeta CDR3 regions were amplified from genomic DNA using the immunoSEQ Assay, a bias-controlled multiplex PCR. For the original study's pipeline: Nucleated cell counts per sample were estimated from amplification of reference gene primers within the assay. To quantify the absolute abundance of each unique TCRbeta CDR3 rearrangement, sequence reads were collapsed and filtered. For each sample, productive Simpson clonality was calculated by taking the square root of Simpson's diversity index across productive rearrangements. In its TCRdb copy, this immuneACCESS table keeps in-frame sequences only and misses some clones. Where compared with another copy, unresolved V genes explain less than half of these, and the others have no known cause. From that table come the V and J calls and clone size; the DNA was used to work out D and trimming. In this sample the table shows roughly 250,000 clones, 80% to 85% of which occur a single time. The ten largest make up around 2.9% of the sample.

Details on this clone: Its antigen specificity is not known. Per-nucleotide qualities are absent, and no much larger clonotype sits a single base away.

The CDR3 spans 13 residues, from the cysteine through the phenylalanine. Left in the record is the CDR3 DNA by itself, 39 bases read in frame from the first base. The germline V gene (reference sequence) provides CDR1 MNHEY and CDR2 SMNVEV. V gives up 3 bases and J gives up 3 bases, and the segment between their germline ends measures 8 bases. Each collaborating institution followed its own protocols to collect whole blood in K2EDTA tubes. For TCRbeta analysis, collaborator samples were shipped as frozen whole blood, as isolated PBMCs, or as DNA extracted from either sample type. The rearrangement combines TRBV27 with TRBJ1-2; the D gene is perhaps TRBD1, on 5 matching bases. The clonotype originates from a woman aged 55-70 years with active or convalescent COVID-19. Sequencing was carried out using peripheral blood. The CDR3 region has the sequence CASSFGGYYGYTF. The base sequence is TGTGCCAGCAGTTTTGGGGGGTACTATGGCTACACCTTC.